This T cell receptor beta chain derives from a study of shared clonotypes between healthy human individuals. Study in general: Per donor, CD8 memory used one plate, CD8 naive used two, CD4 memory used three and CD4 naive used three. The study's findings and limits: Sampling covered nothing but blood. Tissue TCR repertoires likely differ from those found in blood.

The CDR3 length is 17 residues. Germline V gene lookup returns CDR1 SGHDT and CDR2 YYEEEE. V lost 3 bases and J lost 7; bases outside the gene matches: 13. This clone appeared once. Its antigen is as yet unknown. Naive CD8 isolation took CD45RO-negative cells positively selected for CCR7 and excluded terminally differentiated effector memory CD45RA+ cells. TCRdb's copy holds only in-frame clones and misses some; the assay was immunoSEQ multiplex PCR. The data hold roughly 2.1 million clones, with 85% to 95% observed a single time. The chain recombines TRBV5-6 with TRBJ1-3; 10 bases fit TRBD1. Sequencing used naive CD8+ T cells from PBMCs. This sequence was found in a man between 18 and 35 years old in good health. Some clones in this sample may be carry-over from other donors' samples. The CDR3 is CASSSPSGQGIGNTIYF. The CDR3 DNA sequence: TGTGCCAGCAGCTCCCCGTCGGGACAGGGGATAGGCAACACCATATATTTT.